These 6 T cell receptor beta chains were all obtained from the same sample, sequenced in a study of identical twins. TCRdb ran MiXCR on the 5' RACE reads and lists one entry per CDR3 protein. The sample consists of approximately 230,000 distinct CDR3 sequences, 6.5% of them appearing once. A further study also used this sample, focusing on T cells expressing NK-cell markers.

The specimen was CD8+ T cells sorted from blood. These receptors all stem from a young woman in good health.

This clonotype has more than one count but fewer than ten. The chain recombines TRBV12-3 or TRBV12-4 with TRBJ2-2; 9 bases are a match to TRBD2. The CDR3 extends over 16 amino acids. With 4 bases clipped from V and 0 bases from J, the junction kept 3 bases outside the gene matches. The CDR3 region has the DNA TGTGCCAGCAGTTCCCTAGCGGGGTCGAACACCGGGGAGCTGTTTTTT. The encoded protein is CASSSLAGSNTGELFF.

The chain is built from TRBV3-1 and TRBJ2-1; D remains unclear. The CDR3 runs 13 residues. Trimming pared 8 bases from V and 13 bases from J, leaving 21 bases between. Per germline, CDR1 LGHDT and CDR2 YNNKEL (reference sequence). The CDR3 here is CASDPGGDHSQFF. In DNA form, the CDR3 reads TGTGCCAGCGACCCAGGCGGCGACCATTCCCAGTTCTTC.

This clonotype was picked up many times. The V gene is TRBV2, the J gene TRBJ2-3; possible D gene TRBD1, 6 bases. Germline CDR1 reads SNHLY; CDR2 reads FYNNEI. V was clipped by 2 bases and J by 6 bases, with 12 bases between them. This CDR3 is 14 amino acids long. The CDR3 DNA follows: TGTGCCAGCAGTGAATGGGACAACCTGGATACGCAGTATTTT. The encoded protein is CASSEWDNLDTQYF.

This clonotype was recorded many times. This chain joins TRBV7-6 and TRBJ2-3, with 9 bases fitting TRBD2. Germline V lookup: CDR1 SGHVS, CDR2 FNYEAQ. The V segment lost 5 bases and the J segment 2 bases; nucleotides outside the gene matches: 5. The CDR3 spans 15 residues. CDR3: CASSLLAGTTDTQYF. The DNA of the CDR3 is TGTGCCAGCAGCCTACTAGCGGGTACCACAGATACGCAGTATTTT.

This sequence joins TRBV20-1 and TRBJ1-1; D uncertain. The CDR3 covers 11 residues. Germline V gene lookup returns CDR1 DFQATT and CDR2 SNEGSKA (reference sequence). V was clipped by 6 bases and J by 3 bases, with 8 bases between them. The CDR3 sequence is CSAREDTEAFF. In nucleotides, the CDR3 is TGCAGTGCGAGGGAGGACACTGAAGCTTTCTTT.

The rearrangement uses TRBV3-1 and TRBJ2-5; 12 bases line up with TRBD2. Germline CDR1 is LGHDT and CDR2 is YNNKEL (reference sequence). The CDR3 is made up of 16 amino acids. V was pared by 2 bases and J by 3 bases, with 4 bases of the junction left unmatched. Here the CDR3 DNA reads TGTGCCAGCAGCCAAAACCTAGCGGGAGGGGAAGAGACCCAGTACTTC. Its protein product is CASSQNLAGGEETQYF.